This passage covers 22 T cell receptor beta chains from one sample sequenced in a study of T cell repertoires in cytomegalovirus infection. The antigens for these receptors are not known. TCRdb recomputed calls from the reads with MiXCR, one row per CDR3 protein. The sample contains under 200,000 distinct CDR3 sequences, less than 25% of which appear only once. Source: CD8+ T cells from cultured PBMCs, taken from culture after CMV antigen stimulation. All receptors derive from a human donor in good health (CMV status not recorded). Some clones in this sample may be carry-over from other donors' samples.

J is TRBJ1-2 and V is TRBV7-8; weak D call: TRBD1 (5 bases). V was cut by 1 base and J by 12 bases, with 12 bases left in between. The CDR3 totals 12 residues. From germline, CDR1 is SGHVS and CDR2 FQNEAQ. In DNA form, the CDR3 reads TGTGCCAGCAGCTTAGGAGACAGAGCAGACACCTTC. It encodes CASSLGDRADTF.

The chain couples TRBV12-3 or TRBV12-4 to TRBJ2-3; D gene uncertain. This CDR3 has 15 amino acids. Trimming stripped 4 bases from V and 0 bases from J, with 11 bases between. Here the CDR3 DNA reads TGTGCCAGCAGTTCATGGACGGACAGCACAGATACGCAGTATTTT. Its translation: CASSSWTDSTDTQYF.

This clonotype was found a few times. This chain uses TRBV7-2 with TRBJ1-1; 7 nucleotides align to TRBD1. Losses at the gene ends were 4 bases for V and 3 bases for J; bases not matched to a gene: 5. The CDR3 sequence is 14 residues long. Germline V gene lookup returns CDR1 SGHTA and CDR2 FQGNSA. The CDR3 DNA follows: TGTGCCAGCAGCTCCCATGGGACAGACACTGAAGCTTTCTTT. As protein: CASSSHGTDTEAFF.

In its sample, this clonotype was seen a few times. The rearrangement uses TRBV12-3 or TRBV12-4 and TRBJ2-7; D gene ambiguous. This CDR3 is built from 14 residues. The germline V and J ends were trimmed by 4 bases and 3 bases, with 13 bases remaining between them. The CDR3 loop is CASSYMDEGYEQYF. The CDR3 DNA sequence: TGTGCCAGCAGTTACATGGACGAAGGCTACGAGCAGTACTTC.

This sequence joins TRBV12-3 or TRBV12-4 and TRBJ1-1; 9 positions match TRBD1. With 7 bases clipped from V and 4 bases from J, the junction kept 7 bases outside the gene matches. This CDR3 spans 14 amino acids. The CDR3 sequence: CASTGTGWITEAFF. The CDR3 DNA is TGTGCCAGCACCGGGACAGGGTGGATCACTGAAGCTTTCTTT.

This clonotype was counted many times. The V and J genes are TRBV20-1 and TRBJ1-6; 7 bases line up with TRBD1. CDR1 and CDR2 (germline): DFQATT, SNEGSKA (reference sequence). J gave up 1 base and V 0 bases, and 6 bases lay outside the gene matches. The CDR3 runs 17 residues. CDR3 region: CSARDRQGGSYNSPLHF. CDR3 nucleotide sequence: TGCAGTGCTAGAGATCGACAGGGAGGGTCCTATAATTCACCCCTCCACTTT.

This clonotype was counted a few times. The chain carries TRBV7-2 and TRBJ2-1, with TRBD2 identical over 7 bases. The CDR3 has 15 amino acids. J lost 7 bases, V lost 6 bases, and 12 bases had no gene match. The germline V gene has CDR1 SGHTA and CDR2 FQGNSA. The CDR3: CASRPAGDPPNEQFF. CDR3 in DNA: TGTGCCAGCAGACCGGCGGGGGACCCACCAAATGAGCAGTTCTTC.

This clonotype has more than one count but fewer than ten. CDR3 in amino acids: CASSLDTSGMYNEQFF. In nucleotides, the CDR3 is TGTGCCAGCAGCTTAGATACTAGCGGGATGTACAATGAGCAGTTCTTC. This sequence joins TRBV7-8 and TRBJ2-1; 10 nucleotides align to TRBD2. Germline V gene data show CDR1 as SGHVS and CDR2 as FQNEAQ. The CDR3 has 16 amino acids. Losses at the gene ends were 1 base for V and 4 bases for J; bases not matched to a gene: 4.

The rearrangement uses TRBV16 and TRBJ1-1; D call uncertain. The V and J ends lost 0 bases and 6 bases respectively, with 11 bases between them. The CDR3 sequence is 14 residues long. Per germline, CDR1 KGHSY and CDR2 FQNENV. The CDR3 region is CASSQSAVPPEAFF. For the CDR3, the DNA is TGTGCCAGCAGCCAATCTGCGGTTCCTCCTGAAGCTTTCTTT.

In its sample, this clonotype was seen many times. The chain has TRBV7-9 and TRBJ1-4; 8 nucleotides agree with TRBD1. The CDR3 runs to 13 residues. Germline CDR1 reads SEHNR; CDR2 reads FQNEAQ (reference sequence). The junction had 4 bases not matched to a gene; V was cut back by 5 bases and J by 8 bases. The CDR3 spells CASSVDRDEKLFF. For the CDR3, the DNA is TGTGCCAGCAGCGTGGACAGGGACGAAAAACTGTTTTTT.

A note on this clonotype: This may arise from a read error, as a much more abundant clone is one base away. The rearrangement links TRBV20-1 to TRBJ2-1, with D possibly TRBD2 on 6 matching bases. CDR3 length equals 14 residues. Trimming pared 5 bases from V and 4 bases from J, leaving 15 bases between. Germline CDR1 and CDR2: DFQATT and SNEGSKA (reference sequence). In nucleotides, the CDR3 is TGCAGTGCTGAAGGGACTCGCGGGTACAATGAGCAGTTCTTC. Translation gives CSAEGTRGYNEQFF.

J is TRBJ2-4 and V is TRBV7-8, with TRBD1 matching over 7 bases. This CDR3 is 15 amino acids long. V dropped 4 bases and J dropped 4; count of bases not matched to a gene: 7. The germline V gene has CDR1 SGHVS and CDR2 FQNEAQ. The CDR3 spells CASSSTGNGKNIQYF. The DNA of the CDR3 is TGTGCCAGCAGCTCGACAGGGAACGGAAAAAACATTCAGTACTTC.

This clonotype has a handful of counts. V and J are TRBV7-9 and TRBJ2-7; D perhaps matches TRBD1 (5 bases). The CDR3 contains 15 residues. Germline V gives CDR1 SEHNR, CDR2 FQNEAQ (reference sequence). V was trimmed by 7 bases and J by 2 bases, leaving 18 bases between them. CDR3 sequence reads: CASTSPQVSPYEQYF. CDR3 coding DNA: TGTGCCAGCACCTCCCCACAGGTTTCCCCCTACGAGCAGTACTTC.

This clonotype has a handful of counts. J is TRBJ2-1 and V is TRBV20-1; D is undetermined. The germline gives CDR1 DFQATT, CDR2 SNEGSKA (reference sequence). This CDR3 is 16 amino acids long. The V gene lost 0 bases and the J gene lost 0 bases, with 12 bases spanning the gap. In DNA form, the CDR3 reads TGCAGTGCTAGAGATTTCTTGGAGAGCTCCTACAATGAGCAGTTCTTC. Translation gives CSARDFLESSYNEQFF.

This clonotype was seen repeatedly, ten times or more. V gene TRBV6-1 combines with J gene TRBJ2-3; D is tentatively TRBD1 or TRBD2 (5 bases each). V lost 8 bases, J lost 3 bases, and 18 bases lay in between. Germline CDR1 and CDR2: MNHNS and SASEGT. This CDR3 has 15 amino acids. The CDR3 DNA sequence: TGTGCCAGCGGTGCAAGGGGCGAGGGGACAGATACGCAGTATTTT. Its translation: CASGARGEGTDTQYF.

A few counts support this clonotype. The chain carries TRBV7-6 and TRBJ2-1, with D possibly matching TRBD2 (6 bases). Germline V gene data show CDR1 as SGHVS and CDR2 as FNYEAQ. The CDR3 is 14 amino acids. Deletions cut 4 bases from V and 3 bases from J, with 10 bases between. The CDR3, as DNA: TGTGCCAGCAGCTCTGGACTAAACTACAATGAGCAGTTCTTC. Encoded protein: CASSSGLNYNEQFF.

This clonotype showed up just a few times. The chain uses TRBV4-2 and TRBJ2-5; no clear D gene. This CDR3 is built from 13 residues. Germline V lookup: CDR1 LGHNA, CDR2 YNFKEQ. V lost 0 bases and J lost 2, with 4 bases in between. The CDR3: CASSQEYQETQYF. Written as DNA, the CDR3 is TGTGCCAGCAGCCAAGAATATCAAGAGACCCAGTACTTC.

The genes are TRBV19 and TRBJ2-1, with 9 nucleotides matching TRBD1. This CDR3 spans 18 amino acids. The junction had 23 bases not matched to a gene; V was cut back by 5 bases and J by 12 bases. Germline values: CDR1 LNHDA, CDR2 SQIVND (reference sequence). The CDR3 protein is CASSDVETRRGTGWLQFF. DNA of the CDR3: TGTGCCAGTAGTGATGTGGAGACGCGGAGAGGGACAGGGTGGCTGCAGTTCTTC. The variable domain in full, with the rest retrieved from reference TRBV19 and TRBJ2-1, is DGGITQSPKYLFRKEGQNVTLSCEQNLNHDAMYWYRQDPGQGLRLIYYSQIVNDFQKGDIAEGYSVSREKKESFPLTVTSAQKNPTAFYLCASSDVETRRGTGWLQFFGPGTRLTVL.

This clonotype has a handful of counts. The CDR3 bases are TGTGCCAGCAGCTTAGCGGGACAGAGCAATCAGCCCCAGCATTTT. Its translation: CASSLAGQSNQPQHF. The chain couples TRBV7-4 to TRBJ1-5; TRBD1 agrees at 7 bases. Trimming at V came to 0 bases and at J to 1 base, leaving 0 bases not matched to a gene. The germline gives CDR1 SGHVT, CDR2 SQSDAQ. This CDR3 comprises 15 residues.

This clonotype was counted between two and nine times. CDR3 DNA: TGTGCTTTCCGGGACAGGCTTGGCTACACCTTC. Residues: CAFRDRLGYTF. The chain recombines TRBV12-5 with TRBJ1-2; 8 bases match TRBD1. This CDR3 contains 11 residues. J lost 7 bases, V lost 11 bases, and 6 bases had no gene match. Germline V lookup: CDR1 LGHNT, CDR2 FRNRAP.

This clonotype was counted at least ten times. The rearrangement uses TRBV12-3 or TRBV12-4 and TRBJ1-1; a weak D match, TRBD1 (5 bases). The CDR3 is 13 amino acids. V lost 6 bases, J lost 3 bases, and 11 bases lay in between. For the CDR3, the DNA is TGTGCCAGCAGCCCAGGGATTTACACTGAAGCTTTCTTT. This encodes CASSPGIYTEAFF.

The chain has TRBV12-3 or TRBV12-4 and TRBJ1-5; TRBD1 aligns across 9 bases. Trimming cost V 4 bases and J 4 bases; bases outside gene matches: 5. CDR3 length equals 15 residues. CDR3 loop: CASSYGGTGNQPQHF. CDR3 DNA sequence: TGTGCCAGCAGTTACGGGGGGACAGGGAATCAGCCCCAGCATTTT.